This T cell receptor beta chain was identified in a study of T cell clonality in common variable immunodeficiency. Overall study results and limits: CVID subjects showed higher TCRbeta clonality than healthy controls.

This clone was detected many times. Its antigen is currently unknown. The CDR3 is cut off 3 residues early in the read; its end comes from the germline J gene. Assay used: immunoSEQ multiplex PCR; TCRdb lists only in-frame clones, some missing. Sampling found about 35,000 clones, none seen once. Trimming pared 4 bases from V and 2 bases from J, leaving 16 bases between. The CDR3 has 15 amino acids. The germline V gene encodes CDR1 SGHRS and CDR2 YFSETQ. The chain links TRBV5-1 to TRBJ2-7, with D perhaps TRBD1 (6 bases). The sequenced sample consisted of peripheral blood mononuclear cells. The TCR sequence derives from a person aged 18 to 75 in good health. This CDR3 is CASSPSGDVTYEQYF. The CDR3 DNA, read in part, is TGCGCCAGCAGCCCTTCAGGGGACGTAACCTACGAG.